This TCR beta chain was documented in a study of T cell responses to AZD1222 COVID-19 vaccine. The study, taken as a whole, reports: Repertoires were sampled only after the peak T cell response. Baseline testing showed seropositivity in only 6 or 7 AZD1222 recipients.

TCRdb keeps only in-frame clones here, not all; method: immunoSEQ multiplex PCR. Here the sample spans about 140,000 clones, just over 90% being singletons. Note on this clone: Its specificity is unknown.

Trimming took 2 bases from V and 8 from J, leaving 22 bases between them. CDR1 is SGHTA and CDR2 is FQGNSA in the germline V gene. The CDR3 is 18 residues long. This chain connects TRBV7-2 to TRBJ1-6; weak D call: TRBD1 (6 bases). The sample here was peripheral blood, taken on day 0 of MenACWY control vaccination. This clonotype was sampled from an adult in good health. CDR3: CASSLIWGGGSNYSPLHF. Written as DNA, the CDR3 is TGTGCCAGCAGCTTAATCTGGGGAGGGGGGTCTAACTATTCACCCCTCCACTTT.